This T cell receptor beta chain emerged from a study of T cells after yellow fever vaccination. Germline values: CDR1 MDHEN, CDR2 SYDVKM. The CDR3 extends over 14 amino acids. After removal of 6 bases from V and 5 bases from J, the junction contained 8 bases not matched to a gene. The table lists this clonotype with a few counts. TCRdb redid the calling of the 5' RACE reads with MiXCR, one entry per CDR3 protein. The sample consists of approximately 510,000 distinct CDR3 sequences, 21% of them appearing once. This chain connects TRBV28 to TRBJ2-3, with 7 bases aligning to TRBD1. This receptor was taken from a man aged 18 to 35 who received the YFV17D yellow fever vaccine. This sample comprised PBMCs, obtained roughly 23 days after the first yellow fever vaccination. The CDR3 DNA is TGTGCCAGCAGCCGGGGACAGATAGGAGATACGCAGTATTTT. Encoded protein: CASSRGQIGDTQYF.